The T cell receptor beta chain described here comes from a study of patients and donors after allogeneic stem cell transplantation. A single record per CDR3 protein comes from TCRdb applying MiXCR to the RT-PCR reads. The sample holds about 960,000 distinct CDR3 sequences, approximately 18% seen once. Germline V gene data show CDR1 as DFQATT and CDR2 as SNEGSKA (reference sequence). The CDR3 loop spans 13 amino acids. The germline V and J ends were trimmed by 4 bases and 7 bases, with 16 bases remaining between them. V and J are TRBV20-1 and TRBJ1-1, with D possibly matching TRBD1 (6 bases). The TCR comes from a human donor who was either an allogeneic HSCT recipient or a stem cell or donor lymphocyte infusion donor (not recorded which). It is not recorded whose cells these are; they may come from a transplant donor. Sequencing input: blood, either unsorted or a sorted T cell fraction (not recorded which). CDR3 nucleotides: TGCAGTGCTATCGCCAGGGGAGGCGGTGAAGCTTTCTTT. This gives the protein CSAIARGGGEAFF.